A single sample is the source of the 18 T cell receptor beta chains below, sequenced in a study of immune cell composition in non-small cell lung cancer. The repertoire was sequenced with immunoSEQ multiplex PCR; TCRdb's copy has only in-frame clones and lacks some. The sample gives 6,500 to 7,000 clones, 84% of which show up once; less than 15% is in the top ten. Normal lung sampling was at least 3 cm from the tumour, as distant as possible. The sequenced sample consisted of non-adjacent lung tissue. The receptors stem from a human donor with non-small cell lung cancer.

J is TRBJ2-1 and V is TRBV25-1, with 7 bases aligning to TRBD2. In germline, CDR1 is MGHDK, CDR2 SYGVNS. The CDR3 sequence is 17 residues long. The V gene end was trimmed by 7 bases and the J gene end by 0 bases; junction bases not matched to a gene: 12. CDR3 in DNA: TGTGCCAGCACCCTGATCGGAGCGGGGAGCTCCTACAATGAGCAGTTCTTC. It yields the protein CASTLIGAGSSYNEQFF. Complete variable domain (other parts from reference TRBV25-1 and TRBJ2-1): EADIYQTPRYLVIGTGKKITLECSQTMGHDKMYWYQQDPGMELHLIHYSYGVNSTEKGDLSSESTVSRIRTEHFPLTLESARPSHTSQYLCASTLIGAGSSYNEQFFGPGTRLTVL.

The rearrangement uses TRBV19 and TRBJ1-2; D is uncertain. Germline assignment: CDR1 LNHDA and CDR2 SQIVND (reference sequence). This CDR3 has 11 residues. V was shortened by 4 bases and J by 7 bases, with 7 bases between the two germline ends. CDR3 region: CASSNGVGYTF. CDR3 nucleotides: TGTGCCAGTAGTAACGGAGTTGGCTACACCTTC.

This sequence joins TRBV7-3 and TRBJ2-2, with a weak D call TRBD1 (6 bases). This CDR3 region has 16 residues. V lost 0 bases and J 5 bases, leaving 13 bases between the germline ends. Germline loops: CDR1 SGHTA, CDR2 FQGTGA. CDR3 in amino acids: CASSLTAGVGTGELFF. The DNA of the CDR3 is TGTGCCAGCAGCTTAACGGCAGGGGTGGGGACCGGGGAGCTGTTTTTT.

The CDR3 nucleotides read TGTGCCAGCAGCTTAGCGCGGAGATTCAACTATGGCTACACCTTC. Protein product: CASSLARRFNYGYTF. The chain employs TRBV7-1 and TRBJ1-2; D is uncertain. TRBV7-1 is an open reading frame whose function is uncertain. V shed 4 bases and J shed 2 bases, with 14 bases lying between them. CDR3 length: 15 residues.

Worth noting for this clone: In this CDR3 the conserved last residue, phenylalanine or tryptophan, is missing, so a read error is likely. V and J are TRBV19 and TRBJ1-6, with D possibly matching TRBD1 (5 bases). V was shortened by 6 bases and J by 0 bases, with 18 bases between the two germline ends. This CDR3 spans 18 amino acids. Germline V gene data show CDR1 as LNHDA and CDR2 as SQIVND (reference sequence). The CDR3 is CASSMRAGASSYNSPLHL. The CDR3, as DNA: TGTGCCAGTAGCATGCGGGCCGGGGCGAGCTCCTATAATTCACCCCTCCACCTT.

V usage is TRBV5-1 and J usage is TRBJ1-4; TRBD1 is a possible D gene (5 bases). Germline CDR1 and CDR2: SGHRS and YFSETQ. Trimming left V 2 bases short and J 8 bases short, with 16 bases between. This CDR3 has 15 residues. The CDR3 loop is CASSLAGGVGEKLFF. In DNA, the CDR3 is TGCGCCAGCAGCTTAGCGGGGGGAGTGGGCGAAAAACTGTTTTTT.

This chain connects TRBV7-9 to TRBJ1-6, with a possible D match to TRBD1 (5 bases). Germline CDR1 and CDR2: SEHNR and FQNEAQ (reference sequence). The CDR3 covers 13 residues. Trimming left V 4 bases short and J 8 bases short, with 9 bases between. The CDR3: CASSSQGDSPLHF. The CDR3 DNA reads as TGTGCCAGCAGCTCCCAGGGAGATTCACCCCTCCACTTT.

The chain joins TRBV27 to TRBJ2-1, with 8 nucleotides matching TRBD2. There are 14 residues in the CDR3. Unmatched junction bases numbered 5, after V lost 2 bases and J lost 8 bases. Germline-derived CDR1 and CDR2 are MNHEY and SMNVEV (reference sequence). The CDR3 DNA follows: TGTGCCAGCAGTTTAGGACTAGCTAAAGATGAGCAGTTCTTC. It encodes CASSLGLAKDEQFF.

This clone was observed a few times. The chain combines TRBV7-6 with TRBJ2-3; 8 nucleotides align to TRBD2. With 2 bases clipped from V and 2 bases from J, the junction kept 6 bases outside the gene matches. Germline V gene data show CDR1 as SGHVS and CDR2 as FNYEAQ. This CDR3 contains 16 residues. For the CDR3, the DNA is TGTGCCAGCAGCTTATCTACGACTAGCGTCACAGATACGCAGTATTTT. Encoded protein: CASSLSTTSVTDTQYF.

The J gene is TRBJ2-5, the V gene TRBV6-5; D may correspond to TRBD1 or TRBD2 (5 bases each). Germline assignment: CDR1 MNHEY and CDR2 SVGAGI. This CDR3 region has 14 residues. The V end was cut by 5 bases, the J end by 1 base, with 11 bases between. CDR3 in DNA: TGTGCCAGCAGTACCTCAGGGACCCAAGAGACCCAGTACTTC. It specifies CASSTSGTQETQYF.

The chain couples TRBV10-3 to TRBJ2-3; 12 nucleotides agree with TRBD2. The V segment lost 4 bases and the J segment 3 bases; nucleotides outside the gene matches: 2. Germline CDR1 and CDR2: ENHRY and SYGVKD. The CDR3 runs 15 residues. CDR3 in DNA: TGTGCCATCAGTGTACTAGCGGGGGGAACAGATACGCAGTATTTT. It encodes CAISVLAGGTDTQYF.

This clone was detected only once. The chain employs TRBV27 and TRBJ1-2; unclear D gene. This CDR3 is built from 13 residues. Per germline, CDR1 MNHEY and CDR2 SMNVEV (reference sequence). V dropped 2 bases and J dropped 2 bases, with 6 bases sitting between them. As DNA, the CDR3 is TGTGCCAGCAGTTTAAGGGAGAACTATGGCTACACCTTC. As protein: CASSLRENYGYTF.

Here the CDR3 reads CASSLRDGSLDEQFF. The CDR3 coding sequence is TGCGCCAGCAGCCTGAGGGACGGAAGTTTGGATGAGCAGTTCTTC. This chain joins TRBV4-1 and TRBJ2-1, with D tentatively TRBD1 or TRBD2 (5 bases each). Trimming took 4 bases from V and 8 from J, leaving 18 bases between them. The V gene's germline CDR1 is MGHRA and CDR2 YSYEKL. The CDR3 runs to 15 residues.

This rearrangement joins TRBV11-2 to TRBJ1-2; D not certain. Trimming shortened V by 5 bases and J by 0 bases, and 4 bases separated the two germline ends. This CDR3 is built from 12 residues. Germline V gene sequence: CDR1 SGHAT, CDR2 FQNNGV. CDR3 region: CASSATNYGYTF. In nucleotides, the CDR3 is TGTGCCAGCAGCGCGACTAACTATGGCTACACCTTC.

This sequence joins TRBV29-1 and TRBJ1-2; D is unclear. This CDR3 is built from 14 residues. Trimming stripped 1 base from V and 5 bases from J, with 14 bases between. Germline V lookup: CDR1 SQVTM, CDR2 ANQGSEA. The CDR3 sequence: CSVEAGTSRYGYTF. CDR3 DNA sequence: TGCAGCGTTGAAGCAGGCACTTCTAGGTATGGCTACACCTTC.

The genes are TRBV11-2 and TRBJ2-3, with D possibly matching TRBD1 (6 bases). With 3 bases removed from V and 3 bases from J, the gap between germline ends came to 10 bases. Germline values: CDR1 SGHAT, CDR2 FQNNGV. The length of the CDR3 is 14 residues. CDR3 protein: CASSFQGWTDTQYF. The CDR3 nucleotides read TGTGCCAGCAGCTTTCAGGGGTGGACAGATACGCAGTATTTT.

The chain combines TRBV7-2 with TRBJ2-3; the match to TRBD2 covers 8 bases. J gave up 5 bases and V 5 bases, and 18 bases lay outside the gene matches. This CDR3 is 18 amino acids long. Germline V lookup: CDR1 SGHTA, CDR2 FQGNSA. As DNA, the CDR3 is TGTGCCAGCAGCGACCGGCGTGGTAGCGGGGCCTTGGGAGATACGCAGTATTTT. This encodes CASSDRRGSGALGDTQYF.

This chain connects TRBV30 to TRBJ2-1; the D gene could be TRBD1 or TRBD2 (6 bases each). CDR3 length: 17 amino acids. The germline V gene has CDR1 GTSNPN and CDR2 SVGIG (reference sequence). Deletions cut 5 bases from V and 3 bases from J, with 23 bases between. CDR3 in amino acids: CAWVGSGGSPVYNEQFF. CDR3 nucleotides: TGTGCCTGGGTCGGGAGTGGGGGCTCCCCGGTCTACAATGAGCAGTTCTTC.